The 14 T cell receptor beta chains below come from one sample, sequenced in a study of CD8+ T cells in alopecia areata. Reverse transcribed after extraction, RNA yielded cDNA as the sequencing template. The data were produced by immunoSEQ multiplex PCR, yet TCRdb's version contains in-frame clones alone and is incomplete. The data hold about 140,000 clones, with roughly four fifths observed a single time. Treatment denoted: oral pan-JAK inhibitor, 5-10 mg twice daily. Sequenced material: CD8+ T cells sorted from blood, taken at week 4, from a patient treated with tofacitinib. The receptors stem from a human donor with alopecia areata.

A word on this clone: This specimen includes other DNA sequences encoding the same CDR3. The genes are TRBV7-3 and TRBJ2-7; 7 nucleotides match TRBD1. The CDR3 is 13 residues long. J lost 3 bases, V lost 3 bases, and 2 bases had no gene match. The V gene's germline CDR1 is SGHTA and CDR2 FQGTGA. The CDR3 region is CASSLGQNYEQYF. CDR3 DNA: TGTGCCAGCAGCTTGGGACAGAACTACGAGCAGTACTTC.

The chain couples TRBV4-1 to TRBJ1-5, with D unclear. Germline V gene lookup returns CDR1 MGHRA and CDR2 YSYEKL. V was pared by 0 bases and J by 0 bases, with 6 bases between. The CDR3 is 15 residues long. The CDR3 spells CASSQDPYSNQPQHF. The DNA of the CDR3 is TGCGCCAGCAGCCAAGATCCCTATAGCAATCAGCCCCAGCATTTT.

The V and J genes are TRBV5-5 and TRBJ2-5; D may match TRBD1 or TRBD2 (5 bases each). This CDR3 is 16 amino acids long. CDR1 is SGHKS, CDR2 YYEKEE, per germline (reference sequence). V was pared by 0 bases and J by 5 bases, with 17 bases between. This CDR3 is CASSLVPRDPTETQYF. The CDR3 DNA follows: TGTGCCAGCAGCTTGGTTCCACGGGACCCCACGGAGACCCAGTACTTC.

The V and J genes are TRBV19 and TRBJ1-1; D gene unclear. The CDR3 runs 14 residues. Germline loops: CDR1 LNHDA, CDR2 SQIVND (reference sequence). V shed 6 bases and J shed 0 bases, with 11 bases lying between them. CDR3 sequence reads: CASSLGRMNTEAFF. The CDR3 coding sequence is TGTGCCAGTAGCCTAGGTCGCATGAACACTGAAGCTTTCTTT. Drawing the rest from reference TRBV19 and TRBJ1-1, the complete variable domain is DGGITQSPKYLFRKEGQNVTLSCEQNLNHDAMYWYRQDPGQGLRLIYYSQIVNDFQKGDIAEGYSVSREKKESFPLTVTSAQKNPTAFYLCASSLGRMNTEAFFGQGTRLTVV.

The chain uses TRBV29-1 and TRBJ2-1, with D unclear. The V gene's germline CDR1 is SQVTM and CDR2 ANQGSEA. The CDR3 sequence is 10 residues long. V lost 4 bases to trimming and J lost 8 bases, with 6 bases between them. In nucleotides, the CDR3 is TGCAGCGTTGCTCTCGATGAGCAGTTCTTC. Translated, it gives CSVALDEQFF.

The V and J genes are TRBV10-3 and TRBJ2-3; D call uncertain. The CDR3 has 15 amino acids. CDR1 and CDR2 (germline): ENHRY, SYGVKD. Trimming removed 6 bases from V and 0 bases from J, with 13 bases in between. CDR3 in DNA: TGTGCCATCAGGTTGAGGCCCACTAGCACAGATACGCAGTATTTT. This translates into CAIRLRPTSTDTQYF.

The chain couples TRBV10-2 to TRBJ2-3; D possibly corresponds to TRBD2 (5 bases). This CDR3 is built from 14 residues. V lost 3 bases and J 2 bases, leaving 9 bases between the germline ends. The V gene's germline CDR1 is WSHSY and CDR2 SAAADI. The DNA for the CDR3 is TGCGCCAGCAGTGAAGGACTCCACACAGATACGCAGTATTTT. Its protein product is CASSEGLHTDTQYF.

The chain has TRBV5-1 and TRBJ2-1; 9 nucleotides line up with TRBD2. V shed 1 base and J 0 bases; nucleotides not matched to a gene: 5. The CDR3 extends over 17 amino acids. The V gene's germline CDR1 is SGHRS and CDR2 YFSETQ. The CDR3 sequence: CASSLTLAGPSYNEQFF. CDR3 DNA sequence: TGCGCCAGCAGCTTGACTCTAGCGGGGCCCTCCTACAATGAGCAGTTCTTC.

This clone was detected a few times. The V and J genes are TRBV4-1 and TRBJ2-3; 9 bases are shared with TRBD2. CDR1 is MGHRA, CDR2 YSYEKL, per germline. J gave up 3 bases and V 1 base, and 8 bases lay outside the gene matches. The CDR3 contains 17 residues. The CDR3 region has the DNA TGCGCCAGCAGCCAAGGGGCCCTGAGCGGGGGGACAGATACGCAGTATTTT. This sequence encodes CASSQGALSGGTDTQYF.

J is TRBJ1-2 and V is TRBV7-9, with D maybe TRBD1 (6 bases). The germline CDR1 and CDR2 sequences are SEHNR and FQNEAQ (reference sequence). CDR3 length: 15 amino acids. V was cut by 5 bases and J by 5 bases, with 18 bases left in between. The CDR3, as DNA: TGTGCCAGCAGCCGAGCCGGGACAAAAAGTTATGGCTACACCTTC. This translates into CASSRAGTKSYGYTF.

The chain joins TRBV4-3 to TRBJ2-1; 12 nucleotides align to TRBD2. Per germline, CDR1 LGHNA and CDR2 YSLEER. V lost 0 bases and J lost 5; bases outside the gene matches: 8. The CDR3 sequence is 18 residues long. The CDR3 is CASSQDPSGGAIHNEQFF. The CDR3 DNA reads as TGCGCCAGCAGCCAAGATCCTAGCGGGGGGGCTATCCACAATGAGCAGTTCTTC.

J is TRBJ1-2 and V is TRBV5-4; D might be TRBD1 (6 bases). Germline loops: CDR1 SGHNT, CDR2 YYREEE (reference sequence). V was shortened by 4 bases and J by 5 bases, with 18 bases between the two germline ends. This CDR3 is built from 15 residues. CDR3 bases: TGTGCCAGCAGCCCCCCAGGGGAACAGAGATATGGCTACACCTTC. Its translation is CASSPPGEQRYGYTF.

The chain recombines TRBV27 with TRBJ1-5; D call uncertain. Germline CDR1 reads MNHEY; CDR2 reads SMNVEV (reference sequence). The V end was cut by 6 bases, the J end by 5 bases, with 17 bases between. This CDR3 has 15 amino acids. CDR3 amino acids: CASSPYGIAYQPQHF. The CDR3 bases are TGTGCCAGCAGCCCATACGGGATAGCCTATCAGCCCCAGCATTTT.

The sample holds one count of this clone. The chain links TRBV5-1 to TRBJ2-1, with 9 bases fitting TRBD1. Unmatched junction bases numbered 7, after V lost 0 bases and J lost 6 bases. The CDR3 is made up of 16 amino acids. Germline loops: CDR1 SGHRS, CDR2 YFSETQ. For the CDR3, the DNA is TGCGCCAGCAGCTTGGATGGGGACAGGGCACTCAATGAGCAGTTCTTC. Translating it yields CASSLDGDRALNEQFF. Full variable domain (rest looked up from reference TRBV5-1 and TRBJ2-1): KAGVTQTPRYLIKTRGQQVTLSCSPISGHRSVSWYQQTPGQGLQFLFEYFSETQRNKGNFPGRFSGRQFSNSRSEMNVSTLELGDSALYLCASSLDGDRALNEQFFGPGTRLTVL.